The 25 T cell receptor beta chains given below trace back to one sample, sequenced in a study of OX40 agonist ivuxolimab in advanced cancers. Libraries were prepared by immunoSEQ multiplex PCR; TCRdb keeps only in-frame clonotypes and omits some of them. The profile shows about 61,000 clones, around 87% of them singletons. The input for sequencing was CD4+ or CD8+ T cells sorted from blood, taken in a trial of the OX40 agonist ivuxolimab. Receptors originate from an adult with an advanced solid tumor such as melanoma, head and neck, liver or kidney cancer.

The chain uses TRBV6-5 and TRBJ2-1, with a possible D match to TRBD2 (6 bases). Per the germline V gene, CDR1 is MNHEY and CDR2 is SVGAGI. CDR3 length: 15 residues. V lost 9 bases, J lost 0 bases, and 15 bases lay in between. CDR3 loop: CASARAGSSYNEQFF. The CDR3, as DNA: TGTGCCAGTGCCCGGGCGGGGAGCTCCTACAATGAGCAGTTCTTC.

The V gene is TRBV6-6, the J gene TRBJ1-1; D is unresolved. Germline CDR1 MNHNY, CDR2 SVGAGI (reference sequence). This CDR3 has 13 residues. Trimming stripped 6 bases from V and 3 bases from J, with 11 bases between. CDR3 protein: CASSRVSDTEAFF. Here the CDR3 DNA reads TGTGCCAGCAGCAGAGTTTCGGACACTGAAGCTTTCTTT.

The CDR3: CASSSASLQRGAFSGNTIYF. The CDR3 bases are TGTGCCAGCAGTTCCGCTTCCCTCCAACGGGGGGCGTTTTCTGGAAACACCATATATTTT. This sequence joins TRBV27 and TRBJ1-3, with TRBD1 as a possible D gene (6 bases). V lost 4 bases and J 1 base, leaving 26 bases between the germline ends. The CDR3 is 20 amino acids. The germline CDR1 and CDR2 sequences are MNHEY and SMNVEV (reference sequence).

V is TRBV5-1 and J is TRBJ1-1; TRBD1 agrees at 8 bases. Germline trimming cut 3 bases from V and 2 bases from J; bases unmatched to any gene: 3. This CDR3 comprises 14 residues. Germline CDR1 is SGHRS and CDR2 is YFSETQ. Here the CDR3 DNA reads TGCGCCAGCAGCTCAACAGGGGGTAACACTGAAGCTTTCTTT. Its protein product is CASSSTGGNTEAFF.

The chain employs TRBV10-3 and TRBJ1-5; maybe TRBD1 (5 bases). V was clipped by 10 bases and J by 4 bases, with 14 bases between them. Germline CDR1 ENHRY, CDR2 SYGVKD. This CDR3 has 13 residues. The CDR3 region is CATGGTENQPQHF. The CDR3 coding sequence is TGTGCCACTGGGGGGACGGAGAATCAGCCCCAGCATTTT.

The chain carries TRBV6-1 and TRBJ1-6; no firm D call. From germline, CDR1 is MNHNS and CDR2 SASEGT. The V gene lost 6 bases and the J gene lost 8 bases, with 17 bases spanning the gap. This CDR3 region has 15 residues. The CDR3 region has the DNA TGTGCCAGCAGCTCCCACGACCGACCCTATTCACCCCTCCACTTT. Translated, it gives CASSSHDRPYSPLHF.

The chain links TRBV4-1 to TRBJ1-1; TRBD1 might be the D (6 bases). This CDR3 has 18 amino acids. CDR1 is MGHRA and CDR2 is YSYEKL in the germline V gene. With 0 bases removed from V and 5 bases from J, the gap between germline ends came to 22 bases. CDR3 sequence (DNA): TGCGCCAGCAGCCAAGATGGGTCGCGGGGGCGGAGAGAGACTGAAGCTTTCTTT. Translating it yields CASSQDGSRGRRETEAFF.

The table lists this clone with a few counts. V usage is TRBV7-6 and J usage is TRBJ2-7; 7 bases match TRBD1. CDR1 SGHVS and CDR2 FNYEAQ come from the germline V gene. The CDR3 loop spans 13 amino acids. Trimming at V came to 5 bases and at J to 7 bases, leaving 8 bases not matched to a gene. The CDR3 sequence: CASSPYRGWEQYF. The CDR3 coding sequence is TGTGCCAGCAGCCCGTACAGGGGTTGGGAGCAGTACTTC. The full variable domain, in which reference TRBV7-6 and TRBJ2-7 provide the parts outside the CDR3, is GAGVSQSPRYKVTKRGQDVALRCDPISGHVSLYWYRQALGQGPEFLTYFNYEAQQDKSGLPNDRFSAERPEGSISTLTIQRTEQRDSAMYRCASSPYRGWEQYFGPGTRLTVT.

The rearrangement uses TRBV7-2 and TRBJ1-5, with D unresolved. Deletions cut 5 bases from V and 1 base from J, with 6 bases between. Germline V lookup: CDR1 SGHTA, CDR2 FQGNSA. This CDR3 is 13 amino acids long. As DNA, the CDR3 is TGTGCCAGCAGCCTGCGGAGCAATCAGCCCCAGCATTTT. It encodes CASSLRSNQPQHF. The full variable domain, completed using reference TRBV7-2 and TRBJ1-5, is GAGVSQSPSNKVTEKGKDVELRCDPISGHTALYWYRQSLGQGLEFLIYFQGNSAPDKSGLPSDRFSAERTGGSVSTLTIQRTQQEDSAVYLCASSLRSNQPQHFGDGTRLSIL.

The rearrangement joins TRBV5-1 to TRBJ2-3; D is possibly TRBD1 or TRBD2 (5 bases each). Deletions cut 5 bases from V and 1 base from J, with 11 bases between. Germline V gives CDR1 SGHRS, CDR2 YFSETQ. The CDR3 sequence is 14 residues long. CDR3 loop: CASRRRGGTDTQYF. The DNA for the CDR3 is TGCGCCAGCAGGAGGAGAGGGGGCACAGATACGCAGTATTTT.

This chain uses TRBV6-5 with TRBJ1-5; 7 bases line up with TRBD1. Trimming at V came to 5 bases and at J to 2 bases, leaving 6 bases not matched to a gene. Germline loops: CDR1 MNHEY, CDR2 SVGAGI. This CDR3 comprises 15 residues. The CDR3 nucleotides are TGTGCCAGCAGTCCGACAGGGCGAGGCAATCAGCCCCAGCATTTT. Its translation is CASSPTGRGNQPQHF.

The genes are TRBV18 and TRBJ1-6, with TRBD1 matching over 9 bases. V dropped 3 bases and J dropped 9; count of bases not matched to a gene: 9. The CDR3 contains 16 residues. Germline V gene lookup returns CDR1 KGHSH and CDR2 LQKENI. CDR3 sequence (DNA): TGTGCCAGCTCACCCCAGGACACAGGGGGCGCTTCACCCCTCCACTTT. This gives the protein CASSPQDTGGASPLHF.

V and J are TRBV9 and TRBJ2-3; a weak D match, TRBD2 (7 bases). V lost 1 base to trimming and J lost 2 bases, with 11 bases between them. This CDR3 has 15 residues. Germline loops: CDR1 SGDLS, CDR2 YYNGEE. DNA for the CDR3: TGTGCCAGCAGCGTAATGCGGGGGCTCACAGATACGCAGTATTTT. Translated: CASSVMRGLTDTQYF.

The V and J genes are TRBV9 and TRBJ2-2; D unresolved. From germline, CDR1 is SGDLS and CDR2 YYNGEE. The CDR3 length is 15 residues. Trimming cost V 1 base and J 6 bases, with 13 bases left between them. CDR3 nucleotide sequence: TGTGCCAGCAGCGTATCCCCCGTGCGACCCGGGGAGCTGTTTTTT. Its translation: CASSVSPVRPGELFF.

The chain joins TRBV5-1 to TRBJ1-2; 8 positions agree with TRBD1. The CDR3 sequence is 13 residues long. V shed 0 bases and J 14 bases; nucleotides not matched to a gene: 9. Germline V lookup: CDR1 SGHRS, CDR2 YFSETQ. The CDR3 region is CASSLGNRTGTTF. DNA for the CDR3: TGCGCCAGCAGCTTGGGCAATAGGACAGGGACGACCTTC.

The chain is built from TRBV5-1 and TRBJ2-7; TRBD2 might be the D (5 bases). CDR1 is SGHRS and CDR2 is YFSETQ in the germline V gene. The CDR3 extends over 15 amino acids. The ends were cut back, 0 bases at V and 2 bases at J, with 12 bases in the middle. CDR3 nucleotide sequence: TGCGCCAGCAGCTTGGGTCATGCCGGGACCTACGAGCAGTACTTC. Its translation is CASSLGHAGTYEQYF.

CDR3 in amino acids: CASSPGQGARETQYF. CDR3 sequence (DNA): TGTGCCAGCTCACCAGGGCAGGGGGCGAGAGAGACCCAGTACTTC. V is TRBV18 and J is TRBJ2-5; 8 bases align to TRBD1. The CDR3 runs to 15 residues. Germline V CDR1 and CDR2: KGHSH, LQKENI. V gave up 2 bases and J gave up 4 bases; unmatched junction bases: 6.

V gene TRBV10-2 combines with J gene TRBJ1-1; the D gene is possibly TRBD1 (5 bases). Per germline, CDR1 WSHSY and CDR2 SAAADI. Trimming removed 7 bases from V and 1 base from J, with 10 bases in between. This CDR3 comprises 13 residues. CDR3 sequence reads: CASMKQENTEAFF. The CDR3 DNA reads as TGCGCCAGCATGAAACAGGAGAACACTGAAGCTTTCTTT.

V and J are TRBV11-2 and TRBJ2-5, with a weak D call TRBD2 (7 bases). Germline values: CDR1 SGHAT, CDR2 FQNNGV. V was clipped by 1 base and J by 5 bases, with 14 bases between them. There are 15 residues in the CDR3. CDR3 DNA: TGTGCCAGCAGCTTAGTGGGGGGGGCTAGGGAGACCCAGTACTTC. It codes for CASSLVGGARETQYF. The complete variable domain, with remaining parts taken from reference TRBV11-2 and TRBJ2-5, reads EAGVAQSPRYKIIEKRQSVAFWCNPISGHATLYWYQQILGQGPKLLIQFQNNGVVDDSQLPKDRFSAERLKGVDSTLKIQPAKLEDSAVYLCASSLVGGARETQYFGPGTRLLVL.

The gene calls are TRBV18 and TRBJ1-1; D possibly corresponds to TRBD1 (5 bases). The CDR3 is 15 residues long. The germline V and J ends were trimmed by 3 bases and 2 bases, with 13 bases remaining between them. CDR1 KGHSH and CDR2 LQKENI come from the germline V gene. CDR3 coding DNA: TGTGCCAGCTCACCCCCAAGAGGGGACAACACTGAAGCTTTCTTT. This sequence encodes CASSPPRGDNTEAFF.

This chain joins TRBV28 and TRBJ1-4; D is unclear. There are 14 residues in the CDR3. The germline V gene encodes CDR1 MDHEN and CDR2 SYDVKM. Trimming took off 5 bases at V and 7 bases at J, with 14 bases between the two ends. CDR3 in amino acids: CASSATPPTEKLFF. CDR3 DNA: TGTGCCAGCAGTGCAACCCCGCCGACTGAAAAACTGTTTTTT.

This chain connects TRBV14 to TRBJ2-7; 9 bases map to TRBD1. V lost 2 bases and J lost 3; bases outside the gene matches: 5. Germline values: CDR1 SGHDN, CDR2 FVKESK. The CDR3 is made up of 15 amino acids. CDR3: CASSQPGQGYYEQYF. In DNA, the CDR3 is TGTGCCAGCAGCCAACCGGGACAGGGCTACTACGAGCAGTACTTC. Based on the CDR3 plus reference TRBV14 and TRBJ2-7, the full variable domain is EAGVTQFPSHSVIEKGQTVTLRCDPISGHDNLYWYRRVMGKEIKFLLHFVKESKQDESGMPNNRFLAERTGGTYSTLKVQPAELEDSGVYFCASSQPGQGYYEQYFGPGTRLTVT.

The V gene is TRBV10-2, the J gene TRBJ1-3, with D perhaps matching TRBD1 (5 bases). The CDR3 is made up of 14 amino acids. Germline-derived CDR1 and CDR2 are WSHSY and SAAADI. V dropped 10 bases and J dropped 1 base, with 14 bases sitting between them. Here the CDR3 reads CATGAQRSGNTIYF. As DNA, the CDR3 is TGCGCCACCGGGGCCCAACGGTCTGGAAACACCATATATTTT.

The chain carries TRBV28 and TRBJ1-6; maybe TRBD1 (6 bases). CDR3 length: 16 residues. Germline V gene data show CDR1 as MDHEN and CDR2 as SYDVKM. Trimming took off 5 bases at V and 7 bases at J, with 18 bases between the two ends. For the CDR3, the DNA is TGTGCCAGCAGTAGGGGGGTGGCGGCTCAAAATTCACCCCTCCACTTT. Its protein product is CASSRGVAAQNSPLHF.

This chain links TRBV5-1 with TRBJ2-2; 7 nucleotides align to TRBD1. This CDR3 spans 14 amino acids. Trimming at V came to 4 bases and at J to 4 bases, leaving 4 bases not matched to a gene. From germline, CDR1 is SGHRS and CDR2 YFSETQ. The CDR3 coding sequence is TGCGCCAGCAGCGAGGGACAGTCCACCGGGGAGCTGTTTTTT. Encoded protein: CASSEGQSTGELFF. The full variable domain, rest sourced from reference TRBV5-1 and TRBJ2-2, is KAGVTQTPRYLIKTRGQQVTLSCSPISGHRSVSWYQQTPGQGLQFLFEYFSETQRNKGNFPGRFSGRQFSNSRSEMNVSTLELGDSALYLCASSEGQSTGELFFGEGSRLTVL.